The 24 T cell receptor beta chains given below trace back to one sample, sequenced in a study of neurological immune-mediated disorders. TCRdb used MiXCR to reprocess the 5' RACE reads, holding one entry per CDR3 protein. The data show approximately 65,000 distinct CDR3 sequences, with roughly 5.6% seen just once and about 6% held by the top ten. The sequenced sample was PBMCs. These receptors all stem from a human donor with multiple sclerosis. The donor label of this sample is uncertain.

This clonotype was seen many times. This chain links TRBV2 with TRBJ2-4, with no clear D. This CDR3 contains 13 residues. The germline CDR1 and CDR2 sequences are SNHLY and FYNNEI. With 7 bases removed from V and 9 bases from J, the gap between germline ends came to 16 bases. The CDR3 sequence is CASTPGPGRIQYF. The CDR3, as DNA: TGTGCCAGCACCCCGGGCCCTGGTCGCATTCAGTACTTC.

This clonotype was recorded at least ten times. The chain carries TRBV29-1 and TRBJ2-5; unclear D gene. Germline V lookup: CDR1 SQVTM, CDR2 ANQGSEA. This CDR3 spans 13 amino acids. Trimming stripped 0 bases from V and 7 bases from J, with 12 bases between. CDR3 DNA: TGCAGCGTTGAAGATCTTTCCCAGTGGACCCAGTACTTC. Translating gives CSVEDLSQWTQYF.

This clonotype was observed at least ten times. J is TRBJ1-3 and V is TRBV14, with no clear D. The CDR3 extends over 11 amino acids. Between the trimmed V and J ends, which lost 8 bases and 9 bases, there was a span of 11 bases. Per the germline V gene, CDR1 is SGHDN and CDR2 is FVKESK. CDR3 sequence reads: CASSLRGTIYF. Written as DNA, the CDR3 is TGTGCCAGCTCTCTCCGAGGCACCATATATTTT.

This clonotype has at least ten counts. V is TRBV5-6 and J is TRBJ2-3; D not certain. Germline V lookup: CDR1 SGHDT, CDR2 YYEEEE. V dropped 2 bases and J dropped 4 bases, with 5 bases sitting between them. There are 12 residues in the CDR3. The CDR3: CASSFPADTQYF. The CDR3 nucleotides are TGTGCCAGCAGCTTCCCAGCAGATACGCAGTATTTT.

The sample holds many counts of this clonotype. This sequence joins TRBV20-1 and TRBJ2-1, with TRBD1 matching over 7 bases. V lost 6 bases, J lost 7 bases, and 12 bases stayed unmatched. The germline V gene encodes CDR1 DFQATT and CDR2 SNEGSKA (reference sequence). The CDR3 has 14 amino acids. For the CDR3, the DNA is TGCAGTGCCACAGCAGGGACAGCGAGGAATGAGCAGTTCTTC. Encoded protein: CSATAGTARNEQFF.

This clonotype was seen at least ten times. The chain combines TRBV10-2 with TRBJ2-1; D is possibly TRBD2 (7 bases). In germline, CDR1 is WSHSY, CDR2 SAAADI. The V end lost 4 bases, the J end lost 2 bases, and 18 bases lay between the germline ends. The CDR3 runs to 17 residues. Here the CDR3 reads CASSVGRGGRTYNEQFF. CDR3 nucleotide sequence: TGCGCCAGCAGTGTGGGAAGGGGGGGTCGAACCTACAATGAGCAGTTCTTC.

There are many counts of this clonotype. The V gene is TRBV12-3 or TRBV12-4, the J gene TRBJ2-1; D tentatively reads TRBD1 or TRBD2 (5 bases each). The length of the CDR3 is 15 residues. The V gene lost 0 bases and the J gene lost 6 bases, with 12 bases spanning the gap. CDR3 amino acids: CASSLALGAGNEQFF. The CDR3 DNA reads TGTGCCAGCAGTTTAGCGCTAGGGGCGGGCAATGAGCAGTTCTTC.

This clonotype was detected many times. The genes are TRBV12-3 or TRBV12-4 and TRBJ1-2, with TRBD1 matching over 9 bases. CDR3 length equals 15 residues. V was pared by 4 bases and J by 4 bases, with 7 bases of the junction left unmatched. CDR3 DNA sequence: TGTGCCAGCAGTTCCAGGACAGGGGCGCGCTATGGCTACACCTTC. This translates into CASSSRTGARYGYTF.

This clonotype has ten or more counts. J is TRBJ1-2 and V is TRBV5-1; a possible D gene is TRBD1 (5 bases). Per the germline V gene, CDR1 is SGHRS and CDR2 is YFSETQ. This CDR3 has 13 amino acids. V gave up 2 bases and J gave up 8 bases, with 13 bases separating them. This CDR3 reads CASSLGQGEGYTF. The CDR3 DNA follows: TGCGCCAGCAGCTTAGGCCAGGGCGAGGGCTACACCTTC.

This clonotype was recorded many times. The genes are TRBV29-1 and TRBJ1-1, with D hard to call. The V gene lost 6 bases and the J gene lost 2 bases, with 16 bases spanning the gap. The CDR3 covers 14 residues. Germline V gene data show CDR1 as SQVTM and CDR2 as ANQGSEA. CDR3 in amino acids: CSVERTGINTEAFF. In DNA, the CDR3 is TGCAGCGTCGAAAGGACGGGAATTAACACTGAAGCTTTCTTT.

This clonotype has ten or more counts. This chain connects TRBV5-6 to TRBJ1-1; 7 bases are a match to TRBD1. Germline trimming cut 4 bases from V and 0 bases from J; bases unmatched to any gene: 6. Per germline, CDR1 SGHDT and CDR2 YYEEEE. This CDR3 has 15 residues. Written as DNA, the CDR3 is TGTGCCAGCAGCGAGAACAGGGGAGTGAACACTGAAGCTTTCTTT. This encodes CASSENRGVNTEAFF.

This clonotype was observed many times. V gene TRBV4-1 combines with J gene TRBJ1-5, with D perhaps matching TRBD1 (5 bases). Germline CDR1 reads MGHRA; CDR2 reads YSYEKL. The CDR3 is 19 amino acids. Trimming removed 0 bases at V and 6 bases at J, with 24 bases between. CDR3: CASSQDLFALGHRGQPQHF. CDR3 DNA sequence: TGCGCCAGCAGCCAAGATCTATTCGCCTTGGGTCATAGGGGTCAGCCCCAGCATTTT.

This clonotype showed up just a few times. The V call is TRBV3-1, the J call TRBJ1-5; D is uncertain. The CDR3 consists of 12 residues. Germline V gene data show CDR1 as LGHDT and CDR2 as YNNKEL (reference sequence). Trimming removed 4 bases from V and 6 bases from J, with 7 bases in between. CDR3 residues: CASSLPGQPQHF. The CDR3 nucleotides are TGTGCCAGCAGCCTGCCGGGTCAGCCCCAGCATTTT.

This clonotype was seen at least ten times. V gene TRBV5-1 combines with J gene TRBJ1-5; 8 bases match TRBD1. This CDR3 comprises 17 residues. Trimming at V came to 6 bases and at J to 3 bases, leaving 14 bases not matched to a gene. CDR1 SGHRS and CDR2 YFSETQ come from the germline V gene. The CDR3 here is CASTTREDREYNQPQHF. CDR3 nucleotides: TGCGCCAGCACCACTCGAGAGGACAGGGAATACAATCAGCCCCAGCATTTT.

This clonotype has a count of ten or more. The CDR3 region has the DNA TGCGCCAGCAGCTTGGCTAGCGGGGGGCCTGAGACCCAGTACTTC. Translation: CASSLASGGPETQYF. The genes are TRBV5-1 and TRBJ2-5, with TRBD2 identical over 11 bases. Germline CDR1 and CDR2: SGHRS and YFSETQ. V was clipped by 0 bases and J by 5 bases; unmatched bases: 3. The CDR3 covers 15 residues.

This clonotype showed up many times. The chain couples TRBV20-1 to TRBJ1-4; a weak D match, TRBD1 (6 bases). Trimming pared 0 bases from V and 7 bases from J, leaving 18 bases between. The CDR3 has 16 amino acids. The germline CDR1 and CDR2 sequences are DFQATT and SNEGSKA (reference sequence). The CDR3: CSARDSKQGLGEKLFF. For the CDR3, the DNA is TGCAGTGCTAGAGACTCGAAACAGGGATTGGGTGAAAAACTGTTTTTT.

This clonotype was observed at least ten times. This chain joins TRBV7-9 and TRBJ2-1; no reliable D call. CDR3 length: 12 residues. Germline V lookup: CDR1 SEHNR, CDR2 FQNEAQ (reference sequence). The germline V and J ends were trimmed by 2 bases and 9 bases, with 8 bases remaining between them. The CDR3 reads CASSLKLGEQFF. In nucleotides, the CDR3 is TGTGCCAGCAGCTTAAAGCTCGGTGAGCAGTTCTTC.

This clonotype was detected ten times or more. CDR3 region: CSAGTGVETQYF. The CDR3 region has the DNA TGCAGCGCCGGGACAGGGGTAGAGACCCAGTACTTC. The chain employs TRBV29-1 and TRBJ2-5; TRBD1 agrees at 10 bases. This CDR3 contains 12 residues. Trimming cost V 7 bases and J 4 bases; bases outside gene matches: 3. The germline V gene encodes CDR1 SQVTM and CDR2 ANQGSEA.

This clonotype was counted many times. CDR3 sequence (DNA): TGTGCCAGCAGCCCAGGGGTGAATCAGCCCCAGCATTTT. It is translated as CASSPGVNQPQHF. The chain carries TRBV5-6 and TRBJ1-5; perhaps TRBD1 as D (6 bases). Trimming shortened V by 4 bases and J by 4 bases, and 9 bases separated the two germline ends. The length of the CDR3 is 13 residues. CDR1 SGHDT and CDR2 YYEEEE come from the germline V gene.

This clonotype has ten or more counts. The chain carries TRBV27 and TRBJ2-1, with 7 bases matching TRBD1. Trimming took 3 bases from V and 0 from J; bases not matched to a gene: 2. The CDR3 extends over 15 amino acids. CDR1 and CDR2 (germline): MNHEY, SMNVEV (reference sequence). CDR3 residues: CASSFGDSSYNEQFF. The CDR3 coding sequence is TGTGCCAGCAGTTTTGGGGACAGCTCCTACAATGAGCAGTTCTTC.

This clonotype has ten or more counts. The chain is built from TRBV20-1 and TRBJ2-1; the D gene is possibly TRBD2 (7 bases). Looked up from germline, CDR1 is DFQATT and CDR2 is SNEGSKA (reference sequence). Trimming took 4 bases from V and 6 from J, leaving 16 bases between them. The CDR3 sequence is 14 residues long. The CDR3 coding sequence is TGCAGTGCTACGGAGAGGGGGGGATTCAATGAGCAGTTCTTC. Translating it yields CSATERGGFNEQFF.

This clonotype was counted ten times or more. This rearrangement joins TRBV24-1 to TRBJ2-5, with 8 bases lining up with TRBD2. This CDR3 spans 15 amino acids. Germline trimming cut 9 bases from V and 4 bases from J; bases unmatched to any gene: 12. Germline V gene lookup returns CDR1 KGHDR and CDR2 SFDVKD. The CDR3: CATQTTGGRGETQYF. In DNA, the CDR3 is TGTGCCACCCAGACGACGGGGGGGCGAGGAGAGACCCAGTACTTC.

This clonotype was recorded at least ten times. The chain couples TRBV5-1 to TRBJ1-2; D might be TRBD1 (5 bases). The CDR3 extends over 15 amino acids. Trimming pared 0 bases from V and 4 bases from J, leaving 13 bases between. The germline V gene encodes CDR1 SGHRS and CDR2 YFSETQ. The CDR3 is CASSLEGRAGYGYTF. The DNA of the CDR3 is TGCGCCAGCAGCTTGGAGGGCAGGGCAGGCTATGGCTACACCTTC.

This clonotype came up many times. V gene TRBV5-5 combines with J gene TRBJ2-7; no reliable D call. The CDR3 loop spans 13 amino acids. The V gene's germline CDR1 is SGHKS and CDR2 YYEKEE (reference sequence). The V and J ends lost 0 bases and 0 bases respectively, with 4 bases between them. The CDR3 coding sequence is TGTGCCAGCAGCTTGGCTAACTCCTACGAGCAGTACTTC. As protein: CASSLANSYEQYF.